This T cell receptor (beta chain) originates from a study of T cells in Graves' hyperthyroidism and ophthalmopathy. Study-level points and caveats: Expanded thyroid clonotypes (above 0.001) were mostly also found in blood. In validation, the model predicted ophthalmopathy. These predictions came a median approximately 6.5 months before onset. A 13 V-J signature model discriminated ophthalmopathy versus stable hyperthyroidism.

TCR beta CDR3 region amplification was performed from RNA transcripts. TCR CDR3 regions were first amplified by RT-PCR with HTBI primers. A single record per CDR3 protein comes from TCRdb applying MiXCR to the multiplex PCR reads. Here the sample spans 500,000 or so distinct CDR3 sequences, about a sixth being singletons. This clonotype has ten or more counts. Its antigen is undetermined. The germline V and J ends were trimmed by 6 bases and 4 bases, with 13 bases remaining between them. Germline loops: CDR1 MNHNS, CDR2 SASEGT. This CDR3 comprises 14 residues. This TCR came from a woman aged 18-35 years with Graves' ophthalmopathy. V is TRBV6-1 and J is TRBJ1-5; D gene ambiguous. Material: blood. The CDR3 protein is CASRSLDGNQPQHF. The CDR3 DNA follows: TGTGCCAGCAGGTCATTGGACGGGAATCAGCCCCAGCATTTT.